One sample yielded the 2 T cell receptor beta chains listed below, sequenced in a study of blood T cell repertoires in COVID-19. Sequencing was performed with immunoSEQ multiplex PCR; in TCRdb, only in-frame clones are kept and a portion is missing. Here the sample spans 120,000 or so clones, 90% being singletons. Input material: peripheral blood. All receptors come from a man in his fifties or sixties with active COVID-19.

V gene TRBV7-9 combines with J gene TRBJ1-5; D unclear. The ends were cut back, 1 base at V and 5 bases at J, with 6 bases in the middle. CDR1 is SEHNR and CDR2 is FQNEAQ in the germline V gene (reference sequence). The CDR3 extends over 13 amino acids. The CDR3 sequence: CASSLDRDQPQHF. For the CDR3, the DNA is TGTGCCAGCAGCTTAGATCGGGATCAGCCCCAGCATTTT.

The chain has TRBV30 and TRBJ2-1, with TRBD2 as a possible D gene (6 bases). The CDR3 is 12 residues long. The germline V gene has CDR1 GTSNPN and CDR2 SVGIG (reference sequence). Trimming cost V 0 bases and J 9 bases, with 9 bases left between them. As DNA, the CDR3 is TGTGCCTGGAGTGTAGGAGGGAGTGAGCAGTTCTTC. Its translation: CAWSVGGSEQFF.